This T cell receptor beta chain was captured by sequencing in a study of CD8 T cells in Susac syndrome. Germline loops: CDR1 KGHDR, CDR2 SFDVKD. The V gene lost 1 base and the J gene lost 5 bases, with 7 bases spanning the gap. CDR3 length equals 13 residues. RNA amounts of about 0.45 to 1 ug underwent reverse transcription with random hexamers. TCRdb fed the immunoSEQ multiplex PCR reads into MiXCR, producing one record per CDR3 protein. The sample gives 200,000 to 250,000 distinct CDR3 sequences, roughly nine tenths of which show up once; roughly 0.13% is in the top ten. The V call is TRBV24-1, the J call TRBJ1-1; D may be TRBD1 (6 bases). This clonotype was obtained from a human donor with multiple sclerosis. The sequenced sample consisted of CD8+ T cells from PBMCs. The CDR3 region has the DNA TGTGCCACCAGTGATTTTAGGGGGACTGAAGCTTTCTTT. The encoded protein is CATSDFRGTEAFF.